These 13 T cell receptor beta chains came from one sample sequenced in a study of patients and donors after allogeneic stem cell transplantation. Via MiXCR, TCRdb re-called the RT-PCR reads, giving one row per CDR3 protein. This sample carries over 400,000 distinct CDR3 sequences, 16% of them seen once, and the ten largest clones take less than 9.5%. The sequenced material came from blood, either unsorted or a sorted T cell fraction (not recorded which). These receptors all stem from a human donor who was either an allogeneic HSCT recipient or a stem cell or donor lymphocyte infusion donor (not recorded which). It is not recorded whose cells these are; they may come from a transplant donor.

The V call is TRBV24-1, the J call TRBJ2-5; tentatively, D is TRBD2 (6 bases). The CDR3 is 14 amino acids. CDR1 and CDR2 from the germline V gene are KGHDR and SFDVKD. With 4 bases removed from V and 5 bases from J, the gap between germline ends came to 13 bases. The CDR3 region is CATSDNLALETQYF. CDR3 DNA sequence: TGTGCCACCAGTGACAATCTAGCGCTTGAGACCCAGTACTTC.

This clonotype was counted only a few times. The chain employs TRBV9 and TRBJ2-1; D possibly corresponds to TRBD1 (5 bases). This CDR3 contains 14 residues. The germline V gene has CDR1 SGDLS and CDR2 YYNGEE. Trimming shortened V by 4 bases and J by 5 bases, and 13 bases separated the two germline ends. The CDR3 coding sequence is TGTGCCAGCAGCCGACAGATTTCCCACAATGAGCAGTTCTTC. Its translation: CASSRQISHNEQFF.

The rearrangement uses TRBV19 and TRBJ2-6; D is uncertain. The germline gives CDR1 LNHDA, CDR2 SQIVND (reference sequence). The length of the CDR3 is 18 residues. Trimming left V 0 bases short and J 4 bases short, with 16 bases between. As DNA, the CDR3 is TGTGCCAGTAGTATAGATATCCCGGCGGCGTCAGGGGCCAACGTCCTGACTTTC. Translated: CASSIDIPAASGANVLTF.

This clonotype was counted many times. The chain has TRBV20-1 and TRBJ1-2, with TRBD1 matching over 7 bases. This CDR3 is 13 amino acids long. Germline-derived CDR1 and CDR2 are DFQATT and SNEGSKA (reference sequence). V gave up 5 bases and J gave up 5 bases; unmatched junction bases: 8. The CDR3 region is CSAVQGNRYGYTF. CDR3 sequence (DNA): TGCAGTGCTGTACAGGGGAATAGGTATGGCTACACCTTC.

With respect to this clonotype: The junction departs from germline at one end; a sequencing error may be responsible. This sequence joins TRBV7-8 and TRBJ1-2; D is uncertain. The CDR3 is 12 residues long. Germline loops: CDR1 SGHVS, CDR2 FQNEAQ. The CDR3 sequence: CAISFVGYGYTF. Here the CDR3 DNA reads TGTGCCATCAGCTTCGTCGGCTATGGCTACACCTTC.

This clonotype appeared many times. The chain is built from TRBV10-3 and TRBJ1-1; D gene unclear. The CDR3 length is 16 residues. With 5 bases removed from V and 5 bases from J, the gap between germline ends came to 21 bases. The V gene's germline CDR1 is ENHRY and CDR2 SYGVKD. CDR3 region: CAISLTLDPGETEAFF. The CDR3 region has the DNA TGTGCCATCAGTCTTACCTTGGACCCTGGCGAGACTGAAGCTTTCTTT.

This clonotype showed up many times. This rearrangement joins TRBV12-3 or TRBV12-4 to TRBJ1-1; the D gene is possibly TRBD1 (5 bases). With 6 bases removed from V and 0 bases from J, the gap between germline ends came to 11 bases. This CDR3 has 14 amino acids. The CDR3 is CASSPKGLNTEAFF. The CDR3 DNA is TGTGCCAGCAGCCCCAAGGGGCTGAACACTGAAGCTTTCTTT.

Only a few counts were recorded for this clonotype. The chain recombines TRBV6-5 with TRBJ1-1; D is perhaps TRBD1 (5 bases). V was cut by 2 bases and J by 5 bases, with 12 bases left in between. The CDR3 has 14 amino acids. Germline V gives CDR1 MNHEY, CDR2 SVGAGI. The CDR3 nucleotides are TGTGCCAGCAGTTACATGGGGCGAGGAACTGAAGCTTTCTTT. Translated: CASSYMGRGTEAFF.

This clonotype was seen a few times. V is TRBV5-1 and J is TRBJ2-1, with 9 bases that match TRBD1. The germline gives CDR1 SGHRS, CDR2 YFSETQ. V lost 5 bases and J lost 6; bases outside the gene matches: 9. The CDR3 is 15 residues long. For the CDR3, the DNA is TGCGCCAGCAGTCCCGGGACAGGGACACTCAATGAGCAGTTCTTC. As protein: CASSPGTGTLNEQFF.

This clonotype has more than one count but fewer than ten. The V gene is TRBV27, the J gene TRBJ2-3; 13 nucleotides match TRBD2. Germline V CDR1 and CDR2: MNHEY, SMNVEV (reference sequence). After removal of 5 bases from V and 7 bases from J, the junction contained 6 bases not matched to a gene. The CDR3 length is 15 residues. CDR3 protein: CASSKGTSGENTQYF. Here the CDR3 DNA reads TGTGCCAGCAGTAAAGGGACTAGCGGGGAAAATACGCAGTATTTT.

This clonotype has just a few counts. The genes are TRBV20-1 and TRBJ1-1; D gene uncertain. CDR3 length: 11 amino acids. Germline V CDR1 and CDR2: DFQATT, SNEGSKA (reference sequence). V lost 6 bases to trimming and J lost 4 bases, with 9 bases between them. The chain's CDR3 is CSATGPTEAFF. The CDR3 region has the DNA TGCAGTGCCACTGGGCCCACTGAAGCTTTCTTT.

This clonotype was seen only a few times. V and J are TRBV4-3 and TRBJ2-4; D not certain. The CDR3 is 17 amino acids. Germline CDR1 LGHNA, CDR2 YSLEER. V shed 0 bases and J shed 6 bases, with 18 bases lying between them. This CDR3 is CASSQDLKGQMRNIQYF. The CDR3 coding sequence is TGCGCCAGCAGCCAAGATTTGAAGGGCCAAATGAGAAACATTCAGTACTTC.

A few counts support this clonotype. V and J are TRBV2 and TRBJ1-5; D is unclear. Per the germline V gene, CDR1 is SNHLY and CDR2 is FYNNEI. Deletions cut 6 bases from V and 3 bases from J, with 9 bases between. CDR3 length: 13 amino acids. DNA for the CDR3: TGTGCCAGCAGCTACATGTACAATCAGCCCCAGCATTTT. This codes for CASSYMYNQPQHF. The full variable domain, completed using reference TRBV2 and TRBJ1-5, is EPEVTQTPSHQVTQMGQEVILRCVPISNHLYFYWYRQILGQKVEFLVSFYNNEISEKSEIFDDQFSVERPDGSNFTLKIRSTKLEDSAMYFCASSYMYNQPQHFGDGTRLSIL.